The clone carrying this T cell receptor beta chain occurred a few times. The data derive from a study of T-cell reconstitution after alpha-beta-depleted transplantation in children. V lost 0 bases and J 0 bases, leaving 6 bases between the germline ends. The germline gives CDR1 SGHRS, CDR2 YFSETQ. The length of the CDR3 is 15 residues. Unique molecular identifiers were used in preparing the TCRbeta library. MiXCR, run by TCRdb on the PCR reads, gives a single entry per CDR3 protein. The repertoire has 500,000 to 750,000 distinct CDR3 sequences, 20% to 30% of them found once; the top ten carry 30% to 45%.

The sequence came from a boy in the first two years of life with Wiskott-Aldrich syndrome, due to receive a stem cell transplant. The sample was PBMCs, taken before TCRalphabeta/CD19-depleted stem cell transplant. The chain recombines TRBV5-1 with TRBJ2-2; D not certain. The CDR3 nucleotides are TGCGCCAGCAGCTTGGAGGTTACGAACACCGGGGAGCTGTTTTTT. Amino acids: CASSLEVTNTGELFF.